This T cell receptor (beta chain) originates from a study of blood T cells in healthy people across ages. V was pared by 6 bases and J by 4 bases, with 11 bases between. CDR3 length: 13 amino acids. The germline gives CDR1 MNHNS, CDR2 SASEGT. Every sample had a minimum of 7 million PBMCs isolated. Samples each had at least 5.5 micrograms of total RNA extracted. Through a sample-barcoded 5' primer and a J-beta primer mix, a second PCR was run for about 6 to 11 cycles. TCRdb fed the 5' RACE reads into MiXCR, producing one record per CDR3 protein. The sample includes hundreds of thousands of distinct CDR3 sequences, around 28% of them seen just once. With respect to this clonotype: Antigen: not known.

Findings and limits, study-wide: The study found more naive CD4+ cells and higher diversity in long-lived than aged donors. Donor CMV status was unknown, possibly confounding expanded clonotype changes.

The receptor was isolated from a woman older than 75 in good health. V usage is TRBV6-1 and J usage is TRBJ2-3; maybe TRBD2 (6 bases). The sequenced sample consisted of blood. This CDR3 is CASSGTFPDTQYF. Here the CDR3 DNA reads TGTGCCAGCAGCGGGACTTTTCCAGATACGCAGTATTTT.